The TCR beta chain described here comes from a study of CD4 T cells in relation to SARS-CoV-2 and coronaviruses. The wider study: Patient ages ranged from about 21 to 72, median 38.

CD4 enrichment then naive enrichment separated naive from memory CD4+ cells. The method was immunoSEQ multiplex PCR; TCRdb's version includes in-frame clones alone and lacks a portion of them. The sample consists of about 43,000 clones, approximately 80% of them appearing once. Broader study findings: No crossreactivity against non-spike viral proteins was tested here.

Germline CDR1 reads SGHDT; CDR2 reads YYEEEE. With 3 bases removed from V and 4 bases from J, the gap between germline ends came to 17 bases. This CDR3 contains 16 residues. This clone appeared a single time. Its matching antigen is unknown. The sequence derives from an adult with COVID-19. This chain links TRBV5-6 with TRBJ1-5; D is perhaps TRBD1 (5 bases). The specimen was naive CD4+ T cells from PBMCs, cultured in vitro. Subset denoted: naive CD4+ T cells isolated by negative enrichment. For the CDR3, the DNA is TGTGCCAGCAGCTCCGGGGGTTCGGTCTGGAATCAGCCCCAGCATTTT. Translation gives CASSSGGSVWNQPQHF.